This T cell receptor (beta chain) came from a study of shared clonotypes between healthy human individuals. General observations from the study: Sampling involved blood alone; tissue repertoires likely differ.

Splitting the CD4+ cells yielded a CD45RA+ naive subset and a CD45RA-negative memory subset. A word on this clone: Its antigen remains unknown.

Deletions cut 0 bases from V and 10 bases from J, with 14 bases between. This CDR3 comprises 13 residues. CDR1 is SGHDT, CDR2 YYEEEE, per germline. Deep-level running was used for the assay. Sequenced by immunoSEQ multiplex PCR; TCRdb stores in-frame clones only, minus some. The sample contains fewer than 1.4 million clones, 75% to 80% of which appear only once. This receptor was taken from a man aged 18 to 30 in good health. Some clones in this sample may be carry-over from other donors' samples. Material: memory CD4+ T cells from PBMCs. Subset here: CD45RA-negative fraction. This chain connects TRBV5-6 to TRBJ2-7, with TRBD1 as a possible D gene (6 bases). The CDR3 DNA reads TGTGCCAGCAGCTTGGTACGGTCGGGACATCAGTACTTC. It specifies CASSLVRSGHQYF.